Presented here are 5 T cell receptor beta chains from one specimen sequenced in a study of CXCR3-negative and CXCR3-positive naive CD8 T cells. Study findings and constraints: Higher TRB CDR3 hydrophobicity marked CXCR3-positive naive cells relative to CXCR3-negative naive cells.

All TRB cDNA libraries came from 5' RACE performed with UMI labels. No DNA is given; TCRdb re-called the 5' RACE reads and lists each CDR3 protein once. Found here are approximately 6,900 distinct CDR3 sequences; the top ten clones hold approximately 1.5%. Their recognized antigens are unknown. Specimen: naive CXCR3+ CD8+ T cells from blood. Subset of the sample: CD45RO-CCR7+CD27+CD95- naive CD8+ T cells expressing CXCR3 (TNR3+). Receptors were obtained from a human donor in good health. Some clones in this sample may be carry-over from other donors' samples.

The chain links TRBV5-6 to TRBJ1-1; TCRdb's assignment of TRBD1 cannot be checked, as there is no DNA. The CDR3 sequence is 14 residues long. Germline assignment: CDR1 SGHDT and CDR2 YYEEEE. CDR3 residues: CASRGTANYTEAFF.

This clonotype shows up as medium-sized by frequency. The CDR3 reads CASSYGGTSETSENEQFF. The genes are TRBV5-1 and TRBJ2-1; TCRdb returns TRBD2, unconfirmable since there is no DNA. The CDR3 has 18 amino acids. Germline V gene sequence: CDR1 SGHRS, CDR2 YFSETQ.

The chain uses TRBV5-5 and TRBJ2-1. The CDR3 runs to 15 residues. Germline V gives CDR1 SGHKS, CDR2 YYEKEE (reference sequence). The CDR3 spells CASSPNPSSYNEQFF.

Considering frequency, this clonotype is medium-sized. The CDR3 loop reads CASSQGLERDTQYF. The chain has TRBV4-2 and TRBJ2-3. CDR3 size: 14 residues. The germline gives CDR1 LGHNA, CDR2 YNFKEQ.

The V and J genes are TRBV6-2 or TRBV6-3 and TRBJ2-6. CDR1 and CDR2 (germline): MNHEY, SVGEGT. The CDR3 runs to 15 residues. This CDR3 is CASSFGTTGANFLTF.